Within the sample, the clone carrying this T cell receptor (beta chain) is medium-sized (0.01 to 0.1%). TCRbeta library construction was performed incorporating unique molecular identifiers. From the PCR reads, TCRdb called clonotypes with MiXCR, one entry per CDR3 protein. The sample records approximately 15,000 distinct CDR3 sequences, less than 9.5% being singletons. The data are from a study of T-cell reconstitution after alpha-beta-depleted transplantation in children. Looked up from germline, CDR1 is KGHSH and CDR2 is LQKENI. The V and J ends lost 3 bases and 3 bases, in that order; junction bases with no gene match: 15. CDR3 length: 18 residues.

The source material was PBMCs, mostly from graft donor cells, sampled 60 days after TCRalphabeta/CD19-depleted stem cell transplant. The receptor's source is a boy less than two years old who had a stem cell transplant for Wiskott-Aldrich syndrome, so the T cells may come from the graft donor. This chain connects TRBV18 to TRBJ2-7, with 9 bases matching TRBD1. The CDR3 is CASSPMPPLGGQGYEQYF. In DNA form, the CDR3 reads TGTGCCAGCTCACCCATGCCGCCCTTGGGGGGACAGGGCTACGAGCAGTACTTC.